These 25 T cell receptor beta chains share one sample of origin, sequenced in a study of blood T cell repertoires in COVID-19. Clones were sequenced by immunoSEQ multiplex PCR, and TCRdb holds only the in-frame ones, with some missing. Of 200,000 to 250,000 clones in the sample, roughly 80% are singletons; the top ten hold around 8%. The sample consisted of peripheral blood. The receptors derive from a woman of 80 years or more with COVID-19, enrolled during active disease.

This sequence joins TRBV6-5 and TRBJ1-2, with 8 bases matching TRBD1. Losses at the gene ends were 8 bases for V and 4 bases for J; bases not matched to a gene: 3. This CDR3 is built from 12 residues. In germline, CDR1 is MNHEY, CDR2 SVGAGI. The CDR3, as DNA: TGTGCCAGCTACACAGGGGGCTATGGCTACACCTTC. Protein product: CASYTGGYGYTF.

V and J are TRBV10-3 and TRBJ1-1; the match to TRBD1 covers 7 bases. The germline V gene has CDR1 ENHRY and CDR2 SYGVKD. This CDR3 spans 14 amino acids. V trimming: 2 bases; J trimming: 0 bases; junction bases outside the gene matches: 0. Here the CDR3 DNA reads TGTGCCATCAGTGAGCAGGGGGTGAACACTGAAGCTTTCTTT. Protein: CAISEQGVNTEAFF.

The chain couples TRBV2 to TRBJ1-1; possibly TRBD1 for D (6 bases). Germline V lookup: CDR1 SNHLY, CDR2 FYNNEI. Trimming left V 6 bases short and J 1 base short, with 15 bases between. The CDR3 has 15 amino acids. CDR3: CASRGQTVSNTEAFF. As DNA, the CDR3 is TGTGCCAGCAGAGGACAGACAGTGTCGAACACTGAAGCTTTCTTT.

The CDR3, as DNA: TGTGCCAGCAAGCTCGGGACTTCGGAAAACACCATATATTTT. Its translation: CASKLGTSENTIYF. The rearrangement links TRBV6-5 to TRBJ1-3, with D maybe TRBD1 (5 bases). V lost 7 bases and J 6 bases, leaving 16 bases between the germline ends. Germline CDR1 reads MNHEY; CDR2 reads SVGAGI. This CDR3 contains 14 residues.

The gene calls are TRBV5-4 and TRBJ1-4; TRBD1 might be the D (5 bases). The V and J ends lost 2 bases and 8 bases respectively, with 16 bases between them. CDR1 is SGHNT and CDR2 is YYREEE in the germline V gene (reference sequence). The CDR3 spans 15 residues. CDR3 DNA sequence: TGTGCCAGCAGCTTCCGGGGCCCGGGGGGAGAAAAACTGTTTTTT. It is translated as CASSFRGPGGEKLFF.

The CDR3 region is CASSYGDRVSNQPQHF. CDR3 DNA: TGTGCCAGCAGTTACGGTGACAGGGTTAGCAATCAGCCCCAGCATTTT. The gene calls are TRBV6-2 or TRBV6-3 and TRBJ1-5; the match to TRBD1 covers 7 bases. Germline values: CDR1 MNHEY, CDR2 SVGEGT. With V trimmed by 2 bases and J by 0 bases, 4 bases remained unmatched. The length of the CDR3 is 16 residues.

The DNA for the CDR3 is TGTGCCAGCAGCGTCACAGGGATGGATACGCAGTATTTT. Translating it yields CASSVTGMDTQYF. The chain couples TRBV7-2 to TRBJ2-3; TRBD1 might be the D (6 bases). CDR3 length equals 13 residues. Trimming removed 5 bases from V and 6 bases from J, with 12 bases in between. CDR1 and CDR2 (germline): SGHTA, FQGNSA. The full variable domain, rest sourced from reference TRBV7-2 and TRBJ2-3, is GAGVSQSPSNKVTEKGKDVELRCDPISGHTALYWYRQSLGQGLEFLIYFQGNSAPDKSGLPSDRFSAERTGGSVSTLTIQRTQQEDSAVYLCASSVTGMDTQYFGPGTRLTVL.

This clone was seen only a few times. V gene TRBV5-1 combines with J gene TRBJ1-1; 8 nucleotides match TRBD1. Looked up from germline, CDR1 is SGHRS and CDR2 is YFSETQ. The V gene end was trimmed by 0 bases and the J gene end by 2 bases; junction bases not matched to a gene: 6. CDR3 length equals 16 residues. CDR3: CASSLVQGAVNTEAFF. CDR3 nucleotide sequence: TGCGCCAGCAGCTTGGTTCAGGGGGCAGTTAACACTGAAGCTTTCTTT.

The chain joins TRBV5-6 to TRBJ2-1; 7 bases line up with TRBD2. Germline V lookup: CDR1 SGHDT, CDR2 YYEEEE. V lost 4 bases to trimming and J lost 0 bases; unmatched junction nucleotides: 10. The CDR3 is 17 amino acids. CDR3 amino acids: CASSPGLVLGSYNEQFF. CDR3 sequence (DNA): TGTGCCAGCAGCCCCGGACTAGTCCTAGGCTCCTACAATGAGCAGTTCTTC.

V gene TRBV7-9 combines with J gene TRBJ2-1; TRBD1 is a possible D gene (5 bases). The CDR3 contains 16 residues. The germline gives CDR1 SEHNR, CDR2 FQNEAQ (reference sequence). Trimming took 2 bases from V and 0 from J, leaving 11 bases between them. CDR3 region: CASSLPGLSSYNEQFF. The CDR3 DNA sequence: TGTGCCAGCAGCTTACCAGGGTTAAGCTCCTACAATGAGCAGTTCTTC.

The chain is built from TRBV27 and TRBJ2-7; 8 bases are a match to TRBD2. Germline CDR1 reads MNHEY; CDR2 reads SMNVEV (reference sequence). The length of the CDR3 is 13 residues. Losses at the gene ends were 6 bases for V and 3 bases for J; bases not matched to a gene: 4. The CDR3 DNA is TGTGCCAGCAGCGGACTAGCCAGCTACGAGCAGTACTTC. It codes for CASSGLASYEQYF.

The chain couples TRBV9 to TRBJ2-1, with TRBD2 matching 8 bases. Trimming removed 3 bases from V and 2 bases from J; junction bases left unmatched: 7. The germline V gene encodes CDR1 SGDLS and CDR2 YYNGEE. The CDR3 covers 16 residues. DNA of the CDR3: TGTGCCAGCAGCGAAGGAGCGGGGGTGACCTACAATGAGCAGTTCTTC. This translates into CASSEGAGVTYNEQFF. Using reference TRBV9 and TRBJ2-1 for the parts outside the CDR3, the full variable domain is DSGVTQTPKHLITATGQRVTLRCSPRSGDLSVYWYQQSLDQGLQFLIQYYNGEERAKGNILERFSAQQFPDLHSELNLSSLELGDSALYFCASSEGAGVTYNEQFFGPGTRLTVL.

This clone was found once. The V call is TRBV24-1, the J call TRBJ1-6; 8 positions match TRBD1. Germline V gene lookup returns CDR1 KGHDR and CDR2 SFDVKD. The CDR3 has 15 amino acids. V lost 9 bases and J lost 7; bases outside the gene matches: 10. CDR3 region: CATGKQGARNSPLHF. As DNA, the CDR3 is TGTGCCACCGGAAAGCAGGGGGCCCGGAATTCACCCCTCCACTTT.

This sequence joins TRBV6-5 and TRBJ1-2; no firm D call. V was pared by 6 bases and J by 1 base, with 9 bases between. The germline gives CDR1 MNHEY, CDR2 SVGAGI. The CDR3 length is 13 residues. The CDR3, as DNA: TGTGCCAGCAGAACAGCAGTTAACTATGGCTACACCTTC. Amino acids: CASRTAVNYGYTF.

The chain couples TRBV20-1 to TRBJ1-1; D not certain. The CDR3 is 11 residues long. CDR1 DFQATT and CDR2 SNEGSKA come from the germline V gene (reference sequence). The V and J ends lost 0 bases and 9 bases respectively, with 8 bases between them. The CDR3 DNA follows: TGCAGTGCTAGAGAGAGCGTCCAAGCTTTCTTT. Protein sequence: CSARESVQAFF.

The genes are TRBV5-1 and TRBJ2-1, with D perhaps TRBD2 (6 bases). The germline V gene has CDR1 SGHRS and CDR2 YFSETQ. V lost 0 bases to trimming and J lost 5 bases, with 12 bases between them. This CDR3 has 15 amino acids. The CDR3 loop is CASSLAGDVDNEQFF. The CDR3 DNA is TGCGCCAGCAGCTTGGCGGGAGACGTTGACAATGAGCAGTTCTTC.

About this clone: Distinct nucleotide sequences in the sample also encode this CDR3. The J gene is TRBJ2-7, the V gene TRBV6-5; 10 bases map to TRBD1. The V and J ends lost 3 bases and 2 bases, in that order; junction bases with no gene match: 4. This CDR3 has 15 amino acids. The germline CDR1 and CDR2 sequences are MNHEY and SVGAGI. The CDR3 coding sequence is TGTGCCAGCAGTTATAGGGACAGGGGAACCTACGAGCAGTACTTC. This gives the protein CASSYRDRGTYEQYF.

V usage is TRBV5-1 and J usage is TRBJ1-1; D is unresolved. Germline loops: CDR1 SGHRS, CDR2 YFSETQ. CDR3 size: 13 residues. V shed 4 bases and J shed 4 bases, with 11 bases lying between them. Here the CDR3 DNA reads TGCGCCAGCAGCGAAGAACCTACCACTGAAGCTTTCTTT. It yields the protein CASSEEPTTEAFF.

Concerning this clone itself: Distinct nucleotide sequences in the sample also encode this CDR3. This chain links TRBV18 with TRBJ1-1; unclear D gene. V gave up 4 bases and J gave up 1 base, with 7 bases separating them. The germline V gene encodes CDR1 KGHSH and CDR2 LQKENI. The CDR3 length is 13 residues. This CDR3 reads CASSRGGNTEAFF. In DNA, the CDR3 is TGTGCCAGCTCACGAGGTGGGAACACTGAAGCTTTCTTT.

This clone was seen once. V usage is TRBV6-5 and J usage is TRBJ1-2; possible D gene TRBD1, 5 bases. V lost 0 bases and J 4 bases, leaving 12 bases between the germline ends. This CDR3 is built from 15 residues. Per germline, CDR1 MNHEY and CDR2 SVGAGI. The CDR3 here is CASSYSRTLTYGYTF. CDR3 nucleotide sequence: TGTGCCAGCAGTTACTCGAGGACATTAACCTATGGCTACACCTTC.

This clone is a singleton in its sample. The chain combines TRBV7-9 with TRBJ1-2; D gene ambiguous. V was shortened by 5 bases and J by 2 bases, with 6 bases between the two germline ends. This CDR3 has 12 residues. Germline values: CDR1 SEHNR, CDR2 FQNEAQ (reference sequence). The CDR3 nucleotides read TGTGCCAGCAGCACAAACAACTATGGCTACACCTTC. Its translation is CASSTNNYGYTF.

The CDR3 spells CATGSAGLETQYF. The CDR3 coding sequence is TGTGCCACCGGGAGTGCGGGGTTGGAGACCCAGTACTTC. The chain combines TRBV24-1 with TRBJ2-5, with a possible D match to TRBD2 (6 bases). The CDR3 has 13 amino acids. Looked up from germline, CDR1 is KGHDR and CDR2 is SFDVKD. Trimming shortened V by 9 bases and J by 5 bases, and 15 bases separated the two germline ends.

This clone was detected only a few times. The chain is built from TRBV3-1 (or the pseudogene TRBV3-2) and TRBJ1-2; D is possibly TRBD1 (6 bases). This CDR3 comprises 15 residues. The germline V and J ends were trimmed by 1 base and 8 bases, with 17 bases remaining between them. Germline loops: CDR1 LGHDT, CDR2 YNNKEL (reference sequence). The CDR3 spells CASSQAAQGRSGYTF. The CDR3 coding sequence is TGTGCCAGCAGCCAAGCGGCACAGGGCCGGAGCGGCTACACCTTC.

This clone has only a few counts. The gene calls are TRBV5-1 and TRBJ2-1; 9 bases are shared with TRBD1. The CDR3 consists of 15 residues. The junction had 9 bases not matched to a gene; V was cut back by 3 bases and J by 8 bases. Germline-derived CDR1 and CDR2 are SGHRS and YFSETQ. CDR3 loop: CASSSGQGTWDEQFF. CDR3 bases: TGCGCCAGCAGCTCCGGACAGGGGACCTGGGATGAGCAGTTCTTC.

This clone was seen only a few times. The chain uses TRBV30 and TRBJ1-6, with TRBD1 identical over 7 bases. V was clipped by 1 base and J by 7 bases; unmatched bases: 7. Germline CDR1 is GTSNPN and CDR2 is SVGIG (reference sequence). The CDR3 covers 15 residues. In DNA form, the CDR3 reads TGTGCCTGGAGTGCGCCGGGACAGAGAAATTCACCCCTCCACTTT. It translates to CAWSAPGQRNSPLHF.